The clone carrying this T cell receptor beta chain was counted ten times or more. V lost 3 bases, J lost 5 bases, and 7 bases lay in between. The CDR3 spans 13 residues. Germline assignment: CDR1 LGHDT and CDR2 YNNKEL (reference sequence). The entry originates in a study of neurological immune-mediated disorders. MiXCR was run by TCRdb on the 5' RACE reads, yielding one entry per CDR3 protein. This sample yields around 94,000 distinct CDR3 sequences, of which roughly 3.5% are seen a single time; around 6% belongs to the top ten. This clonotype was sampled from a woman between 18 and 29 years old with multiple sclerosis. This chain uses TRBV3-1 with TRBJ2-2; D not certain. The sequencing sample was made of PBMCs. For the CDR3, the DNA is TGTGCCAGCAGCCAGGGCCGTACCGGGGAGCTGTTTTTT. Its protein is CASSQGRTGELFF.